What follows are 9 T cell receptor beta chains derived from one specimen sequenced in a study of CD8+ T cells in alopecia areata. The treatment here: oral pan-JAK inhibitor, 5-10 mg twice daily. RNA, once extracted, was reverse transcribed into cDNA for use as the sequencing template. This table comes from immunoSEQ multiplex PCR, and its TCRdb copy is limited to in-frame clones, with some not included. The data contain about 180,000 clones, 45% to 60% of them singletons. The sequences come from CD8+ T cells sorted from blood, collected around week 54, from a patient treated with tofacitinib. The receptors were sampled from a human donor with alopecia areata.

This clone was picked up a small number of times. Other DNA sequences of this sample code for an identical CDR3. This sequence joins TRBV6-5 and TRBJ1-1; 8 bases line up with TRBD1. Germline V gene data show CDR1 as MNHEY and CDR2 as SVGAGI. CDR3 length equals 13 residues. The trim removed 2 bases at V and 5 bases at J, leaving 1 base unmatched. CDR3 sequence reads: CASSYTGGTEAFF. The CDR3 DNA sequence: TGTGCCAGCAGTTACACAGGGGGGACTGAAGCTTTCTTT.

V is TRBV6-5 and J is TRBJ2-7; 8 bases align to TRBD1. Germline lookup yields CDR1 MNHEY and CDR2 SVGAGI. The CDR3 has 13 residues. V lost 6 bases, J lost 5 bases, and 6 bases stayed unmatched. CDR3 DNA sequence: TGTGCCAGCAGCCCGGACAGGGCCCACGAGCAGTACTTC. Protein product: CASSPDRAHEQYF.

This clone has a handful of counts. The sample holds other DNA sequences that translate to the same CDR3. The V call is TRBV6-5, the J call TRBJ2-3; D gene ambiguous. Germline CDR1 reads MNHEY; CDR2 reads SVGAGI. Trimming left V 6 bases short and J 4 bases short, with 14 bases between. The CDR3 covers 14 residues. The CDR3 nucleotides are TGTGCCAGCAGCTACAGCCCGCCTCCAGATACGCAGTATTTT. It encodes CASSYSPPPDTQYF.

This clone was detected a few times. This CDR3 is CASSSNGEAFF. The CDR3 nucleotides are TGTGCCAGCAGCTCGAATGGTGAAGCTTTCTTT. This chain uses TRBV5-4 with TRBJ1-1; D is unresolved. The V gene lost 3 bases and the J gene lost 7 bases, with 7 bases spanning the gap. There are 11 residues in the CDR3. Germline V gene sequence: CDR1 SGHNT, CDR2 YYREEE (reference sequence).

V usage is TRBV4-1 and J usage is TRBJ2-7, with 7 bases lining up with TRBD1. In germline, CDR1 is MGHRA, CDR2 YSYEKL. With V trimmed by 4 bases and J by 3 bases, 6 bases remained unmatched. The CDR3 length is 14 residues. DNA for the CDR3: TGCGCCAGCAGCCGCACCGGGACAGACTACGAGCAGTACTTC. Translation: CASSRTGTDYEQYF.

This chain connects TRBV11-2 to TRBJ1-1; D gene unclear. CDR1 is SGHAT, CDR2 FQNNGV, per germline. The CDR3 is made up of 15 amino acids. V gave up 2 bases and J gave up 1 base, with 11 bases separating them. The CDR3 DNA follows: TGTGCCAGCAGCTTACTCCCCTTGTCGAACACTGAAGCTTTCTTT. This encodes CASSLLPLSNTEAFF.

The CDR3 DNA follows: TGTGCCAGCACACGTTTGTACCAAGAGACCCAGTACTTC. Translating it yields CASTRLYQETQYF. V is TRBV2 and J is TRBJ2-5; D ambiguous. In germline, CDR1 is SNHLY, CDR2 FYNNEI. Trimming removed 7 bases from V and 0 bases from J, with 9 bases in between. CDR3 length: 13 amino acids.

The CDR3 is CASSQKTAAGGLTDTQYF. The CDR3 bases are TGCGCCAGCAGCCAGAAGACAGCAGCGGGGGGGCTAACAGATACGCAGTATTTT. V usage is TRBV5-1 and J usage is TRBJ2-3, with 10 positions matching TRBD2. V lost 4 bases, J lost 3 bases, and 14 bases stayed unmatched. The CDR3 runs 18 residues. Germline V gene data show CDR1 as SGHRS and CDR2 as YFSETQ.

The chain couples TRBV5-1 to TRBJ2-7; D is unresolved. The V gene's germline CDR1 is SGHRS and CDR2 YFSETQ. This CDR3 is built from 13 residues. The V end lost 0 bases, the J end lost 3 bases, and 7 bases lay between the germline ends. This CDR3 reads CASSLAPHYEQYF. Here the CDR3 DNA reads TGCGCCAGCAGCTTGGCCCCACACTACGAGCAGTACTTC. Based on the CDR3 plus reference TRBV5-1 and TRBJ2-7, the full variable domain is KAGVTQTPRYLIKTRGQQVTLSCSPISGHRSVSWYQQTPGQGLQFLFEYFSETQRNKGNFPGRFSGRQFSNSRSEMNVSTLELGDSALYLCASSLAPHYEQYFGPGTRLTVT.